This T cell receptor beta chain was recorded in a study of OX40 agonist ivuxolimab in advanced cancers. Findings and caveats of the study: Relative to CD4+ cells, CD8+ T cells on average had more expanded clones.

The V end was cut by 5 bases, the J end by 4 bases, with 18 bases between. The CDR3 spans 16 residues. Germline CDR1 MNHEY, CDR2 SMNVEV (reference sequence). Clones were sequenced by immunoSEQ multiplex PCR, and TCRdb holds only the in-frame ones, with some missing. Among around 16,000 clones listed, around 84% were seen once. This clone was observed a handful of times. Its antigen is unknown. The TCR comes from an adult with an advanced solid tumor such as melanoma, head and neck, liver or kidney cancer. The V and J genes are TRBV27 and TRBJ2-1; possibly TRBD2 for D (6 bases). The sample was CD4+ or CD8+ T cells sorted from blood, taken in a trial of the OX40 agonist ivuxolimab. Written as DNA, the CDR3 is TGTGCCAGCAGTCCGGCCCCCGGGCTAGCGTACAATGAGCAGTTCTTC. This codes for CASSPAPGLAYNEQFF.